This T cell receptor (beta chain) stems from a study of beta chain features in type 1 diabetes. This clone has just a few counts. Germline CDR1 is SNHLY and CDR2 is FYNNEI. CDR3 length: 14 residues. Trimming cost V 3 bases and J 8 bases; bases outside gene matches: 6. Every isolated RNA sample was fully reverse transcribed, so sequencing captured expressed TCRB transcripts. The table came from immunoSEQ multiplex PCR; TCRdb's copy has only in-frame clones and leaves some out. Among about 150,000 clones listed, approximately 8.1% were seen once. This sequence was found in a man aged 18 to 29 in good health. J is TRBJ2-7 and V is TRBV2; 11 nucleotides line up with TRBD1. Specimen: central memory CD4+ T cells from blood. This CDR3 reads CASSDSRTGGKQYF. The CDR3 DNA reads as TGTGCCAGCAGTGACTCCCGGACAGGGGGCAAGCAGTACTTC.